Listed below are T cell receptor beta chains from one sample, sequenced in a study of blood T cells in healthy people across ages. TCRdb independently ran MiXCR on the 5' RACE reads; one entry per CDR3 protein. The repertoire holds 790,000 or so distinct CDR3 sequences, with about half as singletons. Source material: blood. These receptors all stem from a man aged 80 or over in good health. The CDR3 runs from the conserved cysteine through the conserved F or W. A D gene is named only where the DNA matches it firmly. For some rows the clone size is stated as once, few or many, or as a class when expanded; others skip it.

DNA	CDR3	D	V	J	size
TGTGCCAGCAGTTTAACGAACATCCATGAGCAGTACTTC	CASSLTNIHEQYF	.	TRBV12-3/TRBV12-4	TRBJ2-7	.
TGTGCCAGCAGTTTCTCAGCATTCGACTCAACCTACGAGCGGTACTTC	CASSFSAFDSTYERYF	.	TRBV12-3/TRBV12-4	TRBJ2-7	.
TGTGCCAGCAGTTCAGGGGGCGCAGGGAAGGAAAAACTGTTTTTT	CASSSGGAGKEKLFF	TRBD1	TRBV12-3/TRBV12-4	TRBJ1-4	.
TGTGCCAGCAGTCCCGACACCAGTGAGCAGTTCTTC	CASSPDTSEQFF	.	TRBV28	TRBJ2-1	.
TGTGCCAGCAGTTTGGCCTGGACAGGGAGAAATGAGCAGTTCTTC	CASSLAWTGRNEQFF	TRBD1	TRBV27	TRBJ2-1	few
TGTGCCAGTAACGGAGGGGCCAACGTCCTGACTTTC	CASNGGANVLTF	.	TRBV28	TRBJ2-6	once
TGTGCCAGCAGCTTAGGACTCGTCACAGAGTCCTACGAGCAGTACTTC	CASSLGLVTESYEQYF	.	TRBV11-2	TRBJ2-7	.
TGTGCCAGCACCGGGGGGAACGCGGCTGGTTCACCCCTCCACTTT	CASTGGNAAGSPLHF	.	TRBV11-3	TRBJ1-6	.
TGTGCCAGCAGTTTCCGGGAGCAAGAGTCCCAGTACTTC	CASSFREQESQYF	.	TRBV28	TRBJ2-7	.
TGTGCCAGCACCGTAGCGGGAGGGGCCTACAATGAGCAGTTCTTC	CASTVAGGAYNEQFF	TRBD2	TRBV12-3/TRBV12-4	TRBJ2-1	few
TGTGCCAGCAGCCCCTTGAGGGATGCCGAGCAGTACTTC	CASSPLRDAEQYF	.	TRBV7-6	TRBJ2-7	few
TGCGCCAGCAGCTTGGACCAGGCGGAGACCCAGTACTTC	CASSLDQAETQYF	.	TRBV5-1	TRBJ2-5	many
TGCAGTGTAGGGACTAGCGGGATTAATGAGCAGTACTTC	CSVGTSGINEQYF	TRBD2	TRBV20-1	TRBJ2-5	once
TGCAGTGCTAGGACTAGCGGGAGGCACGAGCAGTACTTC	CSARTSGRHEQYF	TRBD2	TRBV20-1	TRBJ2-7	.
TGCGCCAGCAGCTTAGGGACAGGGAGGAATGAGCAGTACTTC	CASSLGTGRNEQYF	TRBD1	TRBV5-1	TRBJ2-4	.
TGTGCCAGCAGTTTTGGGGCGCGGGAGACCCAGTACTTC	CASSFGARETQYF	.	TRBV12-3/TRBV12-4	TRBJ2-5	.
TGCAGCGTTGAGACTAGCGGGAGAGGGACAGATACGCAGTATTTT	CSVETSGRGTDTQYF	TRBD2	TRBV29-1	TRBJ2-3	few
TGTGCCAGCAGTTCCGAGAGGGAGACCCAGTACTTC	CASSSERETQYF	.	TRBV6-6	TRBJ2-5	few
TGTGCCGGCTCTGGGACGGTGGATAATTCACCCCTCCACTTT	CAGSGTVDNSPLHF	.	TRBV18	TRBJ1-6	.
TGTGCCTGGACCGATAGACACACAGATACGCAGTATTTT	CAWTDRHTDTQYF	.	TRBV30	TRBJ2-3	few
TGTGCCAGCAGTTTCGTCCCACCGAACACTGAAGCTTTCTTT	CASSFVPPNTEAFF	.	TRBV12-3/TRBV12-4	TRBJ1-1	few
TGCAGTGCCACGGGACTAGCGGGAGAAGAGACCCAGTACTTC	CSATGLAGEETQYF	TRBD2	TRBV20-1	TRBJ2-5	many
TGTGCCAGCACCGGGGGGGAGAAACAGTACTTC	CASTGGEKQYF	TRBD2	TRBV7-9	TRBJ2-7	many
TGCAGCGTTGATGTCACAGGAACGGACTATGGCTACACCTTC	CSVDVTGTDYGYTF	.	TRBV29-1	TRBJ1-2	few
TGCAGTGCCTCCCATATCGGTACGCAGTATTTT	CSASHIGTQYF	.	TRBV20-1	TRBJ2-3	.
TGTGCCAGCAGCTTAGGGACAGGGGGCACTGAAGCTTTCTTT	CASSLGTGGTEAFF	TRBD1	TRBV5-1	TRBJ1-1	many
TGTGCCAGCAGAGAATCGGGGGTCCGCACAGATACGCAGTATTTT	CASRESGVRTDTQYF	.	TRBV6-2/TRBV6-3	TRBJ2-3	.
TGTGCCATCAGTGAGTCCTTCGAGCAGTACTTC	CAISESFEQYF	.	TRBV10-3	TRBJ2-7	.
TGTGCCAGCTCACCCCTAGGGTCGGGCCAAGGGACAGATACGCAGTATTTT	CASSPLGSGQGTDTQYF	.	TRBV18	TRBJ2-3	few
TGTGCCAGCAGTTTATCGGCCAGAGAATACGAGCAGTACTTC	CASSLSAREYEQYF	.	TRBV12-3/TRBV12-4	TRBJ2-7	many
TGCAGCGGCGACCAGACAGGGCTCCAAGAGACCCAGTACTTC	CSGDQTGLQETQYF	TRBD1	TRBV29-1	TRBJ2-5	few
TGCAGCGTTGAAGAAGATGCGGCGGGGGGACTAGCGGGAACAGATACGCAGTATTTT	CSVEEDAAGGLAGTDTQYF	TRBD2	TRBV29-1	TRBJ2-3	.
TGCAGCGTTGATACCGGGCGGCAAGAGACCCAGTACTTC	CSVDTGRQETQYF	.	TRBV29-1	TRBJ2-5	.
TGTGCCAGCAGCTTAGACCCAACCAAAAACATTCAGTACTTC	CASSLDPTKNIQYF	.	TRBV7-2	TRBJ2-4	.
TGTGCCTGGAGTGGAGGACAACGAGGGGAAAAACTGTTTTTT	CAWSGGQRGEKLFF	.	TRBV30	TRBJ1-4	.
TGCAGTGCCACAAGACTAGCGGGGGTCGACAATGAGCAGTTCTTC	CSATRLAGVDNEQFF	TRBD2	TRBV20-1	TRBJ2-1	.
TGCAGCGGGGGACAGGGTCCCGAGACCCAGTACTTC	CSGGQGPETQYF	TRBD1	TRBV29-1	TRBJ2-5	few
TGTGCCAGCAGTTTATGGTTCACAGAGTCTTCCTACGAGCAGTACTTC	CASSLWFTESSYEQYF	.	TRBV28	TRBJ2-7	.
TGTGCCAGCAGCCTCACCAGCGGGGGGATCACAGATACGCAGTATTTT	CASSLTSGGITDTQYF	TRBD2	TRBV9	TRBJ2-3	few
TGTGCCAGCAGTGACCCGGGAGAGGCAGATACGCAGTATTTT	CASSDPGEADTQYF	.	TRBV25-1	TRBJ2-3	few
TGTGCCAGCACCCAAAACCAGGACCAAGAGACCCAGTACTTC	CASTQNQDQETQYF	.	TRBV28	TRBJ2-5	once
TGTGCCAGCAGACCCATTCAGCGGCCCTACAATGAGCAGTTCTTC	CASRPIQRPYNEQFF	.	TRBV28	TRBJ2-1	few
TGTGCCAGCAGCCAATCAGGGACGTCCTCCTACAATGAGCAGTTCTTC	CASSQSGTSSYNEQFF	.	TRBV21-1	TRBJ2-1	many
TGTGCCAGCAGCCAAGAAGGAGGGGAACGTGGCTACACCTTC	CASSQEGGERGYTF	.	TRBV4-2	TRBJ1-2	.
TGTGCCAGCAGTTACTCTTCCGGACAGTTCTACAATGAGCAGTACTTC	CASSYSSGQFYNEQYF	.	TRBV6-5	TRBJ2-7	few
TGCAGTGCTACTCGCCCGAGGGAGCGTTACAATAAGCAGTTCTTC	CSATRPRERYNKQFF	.	TRBV20-1	TRBJ2-1	.
TGCGCCAGCAGCCAAGGCGGGGGGGGCTACGAGCAGTACTTC	CASSQGGGGYEQYF	TRBD2	TRBV4-1	TRBJ2-7	.
TGCGCCAGCAGTGCAGGGACAAGGGGAGGCAAAAACATTCAGTACTTC	CASSAGTRGGKNIQYF	.	TRBV10-2	TRBJ2-4	.
TGCAGTGCTACCCGGACAGGGAGAGAGACCCAGTACTTC	CSATRTGRETQYF	TRBD1	TRBV20-1	TRBJ2-5	.
TGCAGCGTTGAAAGGGGGGGGGCCAGGGCCCAGTACTTC	CSVERGGARAQYF	.	TRBV29-1	TRBJ2-7	once